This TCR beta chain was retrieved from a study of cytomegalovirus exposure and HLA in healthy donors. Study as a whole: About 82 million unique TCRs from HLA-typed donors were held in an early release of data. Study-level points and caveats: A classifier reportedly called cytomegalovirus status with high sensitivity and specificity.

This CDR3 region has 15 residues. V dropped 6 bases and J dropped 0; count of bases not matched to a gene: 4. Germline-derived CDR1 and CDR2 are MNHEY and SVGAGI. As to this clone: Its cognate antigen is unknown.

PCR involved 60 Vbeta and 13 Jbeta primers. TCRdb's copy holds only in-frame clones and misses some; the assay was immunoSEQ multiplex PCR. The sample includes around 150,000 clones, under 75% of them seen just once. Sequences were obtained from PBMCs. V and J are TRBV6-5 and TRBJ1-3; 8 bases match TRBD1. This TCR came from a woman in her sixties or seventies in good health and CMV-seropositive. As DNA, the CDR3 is TGTGCCAGCAGGGGGACAGGCGACTCTGGAAACACCATATATTTT. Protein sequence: CASRGTGDSGNTIYF.